Included here is one T cell receptor (beta chain) sequence, with context. The antigen is unknown. J gave up 4 bases and V 7 bases, and 12 bases lay outside the gene matches. Germline lookup yields CDR1 MNHEY and CDR2 SVGAGI. The CDR3 runs 15 residues. These data are taken from a study of cytomegalovirus exposure and HLA in healthy donors. Study context: Drawn from HLA-typed donors, 65 million to 100 million unique TCRs were held in an early data release.

Study-level points and caveats: A later analysis showed TCR association rates differing by HLA locus, peaking at DRB1 and lowest at HLA-C. Presence/absence analyses treated sequencing depth as roughly uniform across donors. Association of a missense DCLRE1C variant with TCR beta V- and J-gene trimming was reported in a later analysis.

This PCR relied on a set of 60 Vbeta primers and 13 Jbeta primers. This table comes from immunoSEQ multiplex PCR, and its TCRdb copy is limited to in-frame clones, with some not included. This sample carries about 200,000 clones, over 75% of them seen once, and the ten largest clones take 2.5% to 3.5%. The sample was PBMCs. This sequence originates from a woman aged 25-40 years in good health and CMV-seronegative. The chain is built from TRBV6-5 and TRBJ1-1, with TRBD1 identical over 7 bases. The DNA of the CDR3 is TGTGCCAGCAAACGACAGGGTTGGGGTTCCACTGAAGCTTTCTTT. Its translation: CASKRQGWGSTEAFF.